The clone carrying this T cell receptor beta chain was picked up a small number of times. The antigen is unknown. CDR3 size: 13 residues. The V and J ends lost 3 bases and 9 bases respectively, with 9 bases between them. Per the germline V gene, CDR1 is LGHDT and CDR2 is YNNKEL (reference sequence). This entry belongs to a study of identical twins. TCRdb reanalysed the 5' RACE reads using MiXCR and keeps one entry per CDR3 protein. The sample records 350,000 or so distinct CDR3 sequences, 8.5% to 10% being singletons. Points from the study as a whole: Twin sharing of out-of-frame TCR alpha was underestimated by models in monozygotic pairs. Zero-insertion analyses were open to partial confounding by invariant MAIT and iNKT cells.

The chain uses TRBV3-1 and TRBJ2-6; D uncertain. The sequence was collected from a woman aged 45-65 years in good health. The sequenced sample was naive T cells sorted from blood. CDR3 residues: CASSQGTYNVLTF. The DNA for the CDR3 is TGTGCCAGCAGCCAGGGCACATACAACGTCCTGACTTTC. Complete variable domain (other parts from reference TRBV3-1 and TRBJ2-6): DTAVSQTPKYLVTQMGNDKSIKCEQNLGHDTMYWYKQDSKKFLKIMFSYNNKELIINETVPNRFSPKSPDKAHLNLHINSLELGDSAVYFCASSQGTYNVLTFGAGSRLTVL.